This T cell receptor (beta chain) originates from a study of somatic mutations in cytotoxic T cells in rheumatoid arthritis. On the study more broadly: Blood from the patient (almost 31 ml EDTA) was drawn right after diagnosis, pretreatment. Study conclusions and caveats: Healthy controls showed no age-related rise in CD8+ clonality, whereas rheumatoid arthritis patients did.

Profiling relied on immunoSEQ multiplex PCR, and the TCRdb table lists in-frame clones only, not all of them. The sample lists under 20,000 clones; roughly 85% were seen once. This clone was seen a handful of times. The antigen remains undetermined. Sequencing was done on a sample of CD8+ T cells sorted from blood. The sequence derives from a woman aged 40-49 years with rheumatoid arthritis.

The CDR3 protein is CASIFGNTIYF. The CDR3 DNA follows: TGTGCCAGCATCTTCGGAAACACCATATATTTT. The chain links TRBV6-5 to TRBJ1-3, with D uncertain. The CDR3 has 11 residues. With 7 bases removed from V and 4 bases from J, the gap between germline ends came to 5 bases. Germline values: CDR1 MNHEY, CDR2 SVGAGI.